Each of the 11 T cell receptor beta chains below was sequenced from the same sample in a study of blood T cell repertoires in COVID-19. Clones were read by immunoSEQ multiplex PCR, and TCRdb kept only the in-frame ones, dropping some. The sample contains 70,000 to 80,000 clones, about 80% of which appear only once. The specimen sequenced was peripheral blood. All receptors come from a human donor in a cohort sampled during active COVID-19.

V gene TRBV27 combines with J gene TRBJ2-7, with TRBD1 matching 8 bases. Germline CDR1 is MNHEY and CDR2 is SMNVEV (reference sequence). With V trimmed by 4 bases and J by 0 bases, 5 bases remained unmatched. The CDR3 length is 15 residues. The CDR3 sequence is CASSSGQGLSYEQYF. The CDR3 nucleotides read TGTGCCAGCAGTTCTGGACAGGGCCTCTCCTACGAGCAGTACTTC.

The genes are TRBV5-1 and TRBJ2-3; 9 positions agree with TRBD2. The CDR3 consists of 16 residues. Trimming removed 0 bases from V and 6 bases from J; junction bases left unmatched: 8. Germline V lookup: CDR1 SGHRS, CDR2 YFSETQ. This CDR3 is CASSLGVAGGPDTQYF. CDR3 DNA: TGCGCCAGCAGCTTGGGAGTTGCGGGAGGGCCGGATACGCAGTATTTT.

In DNA, the CDR3 is TGTGCCAGCAGTTTAGAGGGGGCGGGAGGAAACACCATATATTTT. This codes for CASSLEGAGGNTIYF. The chain uses TRBV28 and TRBJ1-3, with 7 bases aligning to TRBD1. The V segment lost 2 bases and the J segment 4 bases; nucleotides outside the gene matches: 5. The CDR3 spans 15 residues. Germline CDR1 and CDR2: MDHEN and SYDVKM.

This chain joins TRBV5-1 and TRBJ2-1, with no clear D. This CDR3 has 16 amino acids. V shed 4 bases and J shed 1 base, with 15 bases lying between them. Germline values: CDR1 SGHRS, CDR2 YFSETQ. The CDR3, as DNA: TGCGCCAGCAGCCAGACTGCCCTCGGGTCCTACAATGAGCAGTTCTTC. Its translation: CASSQTALGSYNEQFF.

The chain recombines TRBV4-2 with TRBJ2-7, with TRBD1 matching over 10 bases. The CDR3 consists of 15 residues. The V gene end was trimmed by 5 bases and the J gene end by 6 bases; junction bases not matched to a gene: 10. In germline, CDR1 is LGHNA, CDR2 YNFKEQ. CDR3 in amino acids: CASSLSGTGESEQYF. In DNA form, the CDR3 reads TGTGCCAGCAGCTTATCCGGGACAGGGGAATCCGAGCAGTACTTC.

This clone was detected many times. The V and J genes are TRBV7-6 and TRBJ2-7; D is unclear. Germline V gene data show CDR1 as SGHVS and CDR2 as FNYEAQ. CDR3 size: 14 residues. Trimming removed 0 bases from V and 3 bases from J, with 9 bases in between. CDR3 protein: CASSLASGSYEQYF. As DNA, the CDR3 is TGTGCCAGCAGCTTAGCGTCAGGAAGCTACGAGCAGTACTTC.

This clone was seen a handful of times. This CDR3 is CASSRQGYTEAFF. The CDR3 DNA follows: TGTGCCAGCAGCCGACAGGGTTACACTGAAGCTTTCTTT. The chain couples TRBV14 to TRBJ1-1; 7 bases are a match to TRBD1. CDR1 and CDR2 (germline): SGHDN, FVKESK. The CDR3 consists of 13 residues. Germline trimming cut 4 bases from V and 3 bases from J; bases unmatched to any gene: 2.

This chain uses TRBV5-1 with TRBJ2-3; TRBD1 matches at 9 bases. Germline CDR1 reads SGHRS; CDR2 reads YFSETQ. This CDR3 has 14 amino acids. Losses at the gene ends were 4 bases for V and 3 bases for J; bases not matched to a gene: 3. CDR3 sequence: CASSPGQGTDTQYF. CDR3 nucleotides: TGCGCCAGCAGCCCGGGACAGGGTACAGATACGCAGTATTTT.

The rearrangement joins TRBV9 to TRBJ2-1; the D gene is possibly TRBD2 (5 bases). Per the germline V gene, CDR1 is SGDLS and CDR2 is YYNGEE. V was clipped by 1 base and J by 1 base, with 9 bases between them. CDR3 length equals 15 residues. Written as DNA, the CDR3 is TGTGCCAGCAGCGTACCTCCGGGGTCCTACAATGAGCAGTTCTTC. Amino acids: CASSVPPGSYNEQFF.

The chain carries TRBV5-8 and TRBJ1-1; maybe TRBD1 (6 bases). In germline, CDR1 is SGHTS, CDR2 YDEGEE. V dropped 3 bases and J dropped 3 bases, with 12 bases sitting between them. This CDR3 region has 14 residues. CDR3 sequence reads: CASSSRTGHTEAFF. The CDR3 coding sequence is TGTGCCAGCAGCTCCCGTACAGGGCACACTGAAGCTTTCTTT. The complete variable domain, with remaining parts taken from reference TRBV5-8 and TRBJ1-1, reads EAGVTQSPTHLIKTRGQQATLRCSPISGHTSVYWYQQALGLGLQFLLWYDEGEERNRGNFPPRFSGRQFPNYSSELNVNALELEDSALYLCASSSRTGHTEAFFGQGTRLTVV.

This chain uses TRBV24-1 with TRBJ2-3, with D possibly being TRBD2 (6 bases). The ends were cut back, 2 bases at V and 2 bases at J, with 13 bases in the middle. The CDR3 spans 16 residues. CDR1 KGHDR and CDR2 SFDVKD come from the germline V gene. CDR3 sequence (DNA): TGTGCCACCAGTGATTCGAGGCGGGAACACACAGATACGCAGTATTTT. This translates into CATSDSRREHTDTQYF.